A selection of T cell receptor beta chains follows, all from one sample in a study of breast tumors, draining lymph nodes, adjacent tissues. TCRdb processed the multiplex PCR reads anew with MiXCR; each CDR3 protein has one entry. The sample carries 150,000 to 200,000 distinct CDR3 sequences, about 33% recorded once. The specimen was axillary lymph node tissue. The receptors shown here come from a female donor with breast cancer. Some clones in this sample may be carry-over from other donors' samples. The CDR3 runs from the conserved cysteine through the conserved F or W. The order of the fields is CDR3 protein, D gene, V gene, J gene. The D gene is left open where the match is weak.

CASSLVWGSEKLFF	-	TRBV7-9	TRBJ1-4
CSVHTTGELFF	-	TRBV29-1	TRBJ2-2
CSVFSGLSSYEQYF	-	TRBV29-1	TRBJ2-7
CASSLGTGVNTGELFF	TRBD1	TRBV13	TRBJ2-2
CAWTTDRAGGYTF	TRBD1	TRBV30	TRBJ1-2
CASSLILAEQETQYF	TRBD2	TRBV5-4	TRBJ2-5
CASRVEASSYNSPLHF	-	TRBV6-6	TRBJ1-6
CASSSGVDTPQGETQYF	TRBD1	TRBV5-8	TRBJ2-5
CASTSGTVPGNEKLFF	TRBD1	TRBV2	TRBJ1-4
CASSSQGYNEQFF	-	TRBV5-6	TRBJ2-1
CASSQAYSTDTQYF	-	TRBV3-1	TRBJ2-3
CASSRLQGQGAIAGELFF	TRBD1	TRBV14	TRBJ2-2
CASSGTSGGIYNEQFF	TRBD2	TRBV9	TRBJ2-1
CSARALETQYF	-	TRBV20-1	TRBJ2-5
CASREQGRVTQYF	TRBD1	TRBV6-6	TRBJ2-3
CASSLPLARGPVGGYTF	TRBD1	TRBV5-8	TRBJ1-2
CASSLSGNSPLHF	-	TRBV27	TRBJ1-6
CSGLYNEQFF	-	TRBV29-1	TRBJ2-1
CSVRDLSSGQDYGYTF	TRBD1	TRBV20-1	TRBJ1-2